This T cell receptor beta chain was obtained from a study of a mutant IDH1 vaccine in newly diagnosed glioma. Overall study: Among treated patients, approximately 60% were male and about 40% female, and mean age was about 41 years. The earlier regimen, radiotherapy, temozolomide, or both, was most often both.

As for this clone: Its antigen is still unknown.

This CDR3 comprises 12 residues. CDR1 and CDR2 (germline): WSHSY, SAAADI. V was clipped by 3 bases and J by 7 bases, with 7 bases between them. Data came from immunoSEQ multiplex PCR; TCRdb stores just in-frame clones and leaves some out. The table records about 94,000 clones, 85% to 90% of them present only once. Time point in this sample: week 47, end of study. Doses consisted of 300 ug of mutant IDH1 20-mer peptide each, paired with topical imiquimod. The V call is TRBV10-2, the J call TRBJ2-1, with no clear D. The material sequenced was PBMCs, taken from a glioma patient whose treatment included an IDH1 peptide vaccine. The clonotype comes from a woman aged 45-65 years with glioma. Written as DNA, the CDR3 is TGCGCCAGCAGTGAATCCTTTAATGAGCAGTTCTTC. It is translated as CASSESFNEQFF.